This TCR beta chain was documented in a study of T cell repertoires in cytomegalovirus infection. A remark on this clonotype: The target antigen is unknown.

The CDR3 extends over 13 amino acids. The germline V and J ends were trimmed by 5 bases and 3 bases, with 11 bases remaining between them. Germline V gene sequence: CDR1 MNHEY, CDR2 SMNVEV (reference sequence). Using its own MiXCR run on the reads, TCRdb lists one record per CDR3 protein. The data contain roughly 46,000 distinct CDR3 sequences, 20% to 25% of them singletons. The rearrangement uses TRBV27 and TRBJ2-7; D is possibly TRBD1 or TRBD2 (5 bases each). The clonotype originates from a human donor in good health (CMV status not recorded). Some clones in this sample may be carry-over from other donors' samples. The sequencing input was PBMCs, sequenced either directly or after in vitro stimulation (not recorded which). The CDR3 region has the DNA TGTGCCAGCAGTGCCCGGGACGGCTACGAGCAGTACTTC. The encoded protein is CASSARDGYEQYF.